Shown below are 9 T cell receptor beta chains from a single sample sequenced in a study of cytomegalovirus exposure and HLA in healthy donors. Only in-frame clones appear in the TCRdb table, and some are missing; sequencing was by immunoSEQ multiplex PCR. The repertoire holds 140,000 to 150,000 clones, with approximately 94% as singletons. The sample consisted of PBMCs. Receptors originate from a man in his late teens or twenties in good health and CMV-seropositive.

This clone was seen a single time. The chain couples TRBV2 to TRBJ2-5; TRBD2 agrees at 11 bases. The V segment lost 6 bases and the J segment 7 bases; nucleotides outside the gene matches: 13. The germline V gene has CDR1 SNHLY and CDR2 FYNNEI. The CDR3 contains 16 residues. Here the CDR3 reads CASSGLLAGEPLTQYF. The CDR3 DNA is TGTGCCAGCAGCGGGCTACTAGCGGGGGAACCGTTGACCCAGTACTTC.

V is TRBV28 and J is TRBJ2-1; D might be TRBD2 (5 bases). The CDR3 extends over 15 amino acids. With 6 bases removed from V and 8 bases from J, the gap between germline ends came to 20 bases. CDR1 is MDHEN and CDR2 is SYDVKM in the germline V gene. CDR3 in amino acids: CASSHPPGRNHEQFF. In DNA form, the CDR3 reads TGTGCCAGCAGCCATCCCCCGGGAAGGAACCATGAGCAGTTCTTC.

This clone is termed medium-sized. The CDR3 DNA reads TGTGCCAGCAGTGAAGCAGCAGGGGGCTTCTACAATGAGCAGTTCTTC. Translating gives CASSEAAGGFYNEQFF. V is TRBV2 and J is TRBJ2-1; TRBD1 aligns across 8 bases. J gave up 3 bases and V 0 bases, and 4 bases lay outside the gene matches. CDR3 length: 16 residues. Germline V gives CDR1 SNHLY, CDR2 FYNNEI.

This chain uses TRBV5-1 with TRBJ1-1, with TRBD1 identical over 9 bases. Per the germline V gene, CDR1 is SGHRS and CDR2 is YFSETQ. The V gene end was trimmed by 5 bases and the J gene end by 1 base; junction bases not matched to a gene: 3. This CDR3 has 14 residues. CDR3 coding DNA: TGCGCCAGCAGGCAGGGACAGGGGAACACTGAAGCTTTCTTT. As protein: CASRQGQGNTEAFF. The full variable domain, rest sourced from reference TRBV5-1 and TRBJ1-1, is KAGVTQTPRYLIKTRGQQVTLSCSPISGHRSVSWYQQTPGQGLQFLFEYFSETQRNKGNFPGRFSGRQFSNSRSEMNVSTLELGDSALYLCASRQGQGNTEAFFGQGTRLTVV.

This sequence joins TRBV2 and TRBJ2-4; TRBD2 agrees at 8 bases. CDR3 length equals 16 residues. Per germline, CDR1 SNHLY and CDR2 FYNNEI. The junction had 16 bases not matched to a gene; V was cut back by 7 bases and J by 8 bases. CDR3 amino acids: CASTRGGSGRFDIQYF. In DNA form, the CDR3 reads TGTGCCAGCACGAGGGGAGGAAGCGGGAGATTCGACATTCAGTACTTC.

This clone showed up just once. The genes are TRBV5-4 and TRBJ2-1; the D is unclear. Germline V gives CDR1 SGHNT, CDR2 YYREEE (reference sequence). CDR3 size: 15 residues. V lost 2 bases and J 0 bases, leaving 9 bases between the germline ends. The CDR3 DNA sequence: TGTGCCAGCAGCTTTGACTGGAGCTCCTACAATGAGCAGTTCTTC. Translated: CASSFDWSSYNEQFF. The full variable domain, rest sourced from reference TRBV5-4 and TRBJ2-1, is ETGVTQSPTHLIKTRGQQVTLRCSSQSGHNTVSWYQQALGQGPQFIFQYYREEENGRGNFPPRFSGLQFPNYSSELNVNALELDDSALYLCASSFDWSSYNEQFFGPGTRLTVL.

This clone was recorded once. The chain joins TRBV10-3 to TRBJ2-7, with 11 bases lining up with TRBD1. Trimming at V came to 7 bases and at J to 1 base, leaving 3 bases not matched to a gene. Germline lookup yields CDR1 ENHRY and CDR2 SYGVKD. The CDR3 contains 14 residues. CDR3 DNA sequence: TGTGCCATCACGGGGGACAGGGGGTCCTACGAGCAGTACTTC. It codes for CAITGDRGSYEQYF.

This chain connects TRBV5-1 to TRBJ2-5; D may be TRBD2 (6 bases). The germline CDR1 and CDR2 sequences are SGHRS and YFSETQ. The length of the CDR3 is 15 residues. Between the trimmed V and J ends, which lost 0 bases and 1 base, there was a span of 10 bases. The CDR3 DNA reads as TGCGCCAGCAGCTTGGAGCGGGTGGCCCAAGAGACCCAGTACTTC. Its protein is CASSLERVAQETQYF.

The V gene is TRBV5-1, the J gene TRBJ1-4; D is unclear. V gave up 0 bases and J gave up 0 bases, with 9 bases separating them. The CDR3 sequence is 16 residues long. The V gene's germline CDR1 is SGHRS and CDR2 YFSETQ. This CDR3 is CASSLARGATNEKLFF. CDR3 in DNA: TGCGCCAGCAGCTTGGCCCGGGGAGCAACTAATGAAAAACTGTTTTTT.